This T cell receptor (beta chain) stems from a study of Graves' ophthalmopathy and Graves' hyperthyroidism. This clonotype was found a few times. Its target is unknown. Study-wide results and limits: In predicting ophthalmopathy progression, the model reached over 70% sensitivity and 72.22% specificity.

Per germline, CDR1 SGHDT and CDR2 YYEEEE. The CDR3 has 12 residues. Trimming removed 1 base at V and 8 bases at J, with 6 bases between. RNA transcripts were the template, and TCR beta CDR3 regions were amplified from them. HTBI primers were employed in first-round RT-PCR, then a second-round multiplex PCR followed. Each CDR3 protein gets one entry after TCRdb re-called the multiplex PCR reads with MiXCR. The sample lists about 400,000 distinct CDR3 sequences, around 16% seen once, with roughly 1.4% in the top ten. The chain employs TRBV5-6 and TRBJ1-4; no definite D call. The sequenced sample consisted of peripheral blood. The receptor comes from a woman younger than 30 with Graves' ophthalmopathy. The CDR3 protein is CASSLQREKLFF. In nucleotides, the CDR3 is TGTGCCAGCAGCTTGCAAAGAGAAAAACTGTTTTTT. Combining the CDR3 with reference TRBV5-6 and TRBJ1-4 gives the whole variable domain DAGVTQSPTHLIKTRGQQVTLRCSPKSGHDTVSWYQQALGQGPQFIFQYYEEEERQRGNFPDRFSGHQFPNYSSELNVNALLLGDSALYLCASSLQREKLFFGSGTQLSVL.